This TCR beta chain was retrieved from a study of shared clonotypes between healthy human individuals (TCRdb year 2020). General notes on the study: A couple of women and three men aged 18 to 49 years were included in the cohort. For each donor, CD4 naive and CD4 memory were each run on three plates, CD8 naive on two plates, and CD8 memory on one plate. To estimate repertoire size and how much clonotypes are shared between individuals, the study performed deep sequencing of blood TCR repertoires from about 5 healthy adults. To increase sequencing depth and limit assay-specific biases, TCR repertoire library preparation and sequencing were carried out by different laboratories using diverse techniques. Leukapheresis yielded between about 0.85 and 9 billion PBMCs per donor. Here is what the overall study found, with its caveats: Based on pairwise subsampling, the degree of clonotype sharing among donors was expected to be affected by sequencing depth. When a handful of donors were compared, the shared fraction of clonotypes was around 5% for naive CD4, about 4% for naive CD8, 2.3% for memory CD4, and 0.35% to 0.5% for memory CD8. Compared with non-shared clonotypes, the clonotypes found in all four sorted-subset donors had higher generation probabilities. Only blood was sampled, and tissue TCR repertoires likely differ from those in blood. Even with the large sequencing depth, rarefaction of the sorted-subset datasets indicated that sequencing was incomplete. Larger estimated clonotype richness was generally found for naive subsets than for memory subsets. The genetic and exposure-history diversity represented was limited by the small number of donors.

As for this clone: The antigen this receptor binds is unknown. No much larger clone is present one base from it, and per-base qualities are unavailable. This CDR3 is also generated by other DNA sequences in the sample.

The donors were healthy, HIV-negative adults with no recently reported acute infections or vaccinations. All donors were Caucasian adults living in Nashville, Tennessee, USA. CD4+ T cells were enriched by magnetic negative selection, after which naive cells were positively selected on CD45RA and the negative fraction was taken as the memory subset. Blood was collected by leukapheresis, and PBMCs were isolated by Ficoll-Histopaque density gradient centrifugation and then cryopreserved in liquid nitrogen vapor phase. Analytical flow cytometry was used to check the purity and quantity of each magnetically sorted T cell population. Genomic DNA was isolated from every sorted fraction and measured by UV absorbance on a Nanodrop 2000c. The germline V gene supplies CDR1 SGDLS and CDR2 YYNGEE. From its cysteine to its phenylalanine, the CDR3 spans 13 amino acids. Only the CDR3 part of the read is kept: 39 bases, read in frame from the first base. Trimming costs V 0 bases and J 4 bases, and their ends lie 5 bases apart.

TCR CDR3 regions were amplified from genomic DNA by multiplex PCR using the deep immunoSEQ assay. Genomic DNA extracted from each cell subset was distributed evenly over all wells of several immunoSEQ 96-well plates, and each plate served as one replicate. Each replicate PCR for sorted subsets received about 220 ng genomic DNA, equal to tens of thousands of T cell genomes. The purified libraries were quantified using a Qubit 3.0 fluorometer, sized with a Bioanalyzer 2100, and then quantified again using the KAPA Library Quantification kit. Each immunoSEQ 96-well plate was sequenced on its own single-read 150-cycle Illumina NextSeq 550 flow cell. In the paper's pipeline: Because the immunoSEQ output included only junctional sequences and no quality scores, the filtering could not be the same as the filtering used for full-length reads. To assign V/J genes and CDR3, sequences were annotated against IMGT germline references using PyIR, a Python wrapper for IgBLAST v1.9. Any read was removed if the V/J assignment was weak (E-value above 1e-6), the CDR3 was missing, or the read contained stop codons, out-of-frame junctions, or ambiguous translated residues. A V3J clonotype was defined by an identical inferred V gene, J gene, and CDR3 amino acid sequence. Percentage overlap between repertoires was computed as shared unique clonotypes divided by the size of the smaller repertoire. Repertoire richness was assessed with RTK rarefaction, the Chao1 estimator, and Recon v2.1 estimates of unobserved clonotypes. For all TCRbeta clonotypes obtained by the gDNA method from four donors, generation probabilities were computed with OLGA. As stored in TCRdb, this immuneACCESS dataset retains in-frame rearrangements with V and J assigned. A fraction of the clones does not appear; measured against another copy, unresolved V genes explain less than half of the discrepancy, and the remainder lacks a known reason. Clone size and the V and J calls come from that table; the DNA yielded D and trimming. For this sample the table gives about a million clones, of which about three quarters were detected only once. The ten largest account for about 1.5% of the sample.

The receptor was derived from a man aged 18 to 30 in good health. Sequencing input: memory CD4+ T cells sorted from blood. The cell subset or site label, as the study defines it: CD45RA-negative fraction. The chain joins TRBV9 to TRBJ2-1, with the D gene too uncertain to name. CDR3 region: CASSVAPYNEQFF. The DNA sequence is TGTGCCAGCAGCGTAGCCCCGTACAATGAGCAGTTCTTC. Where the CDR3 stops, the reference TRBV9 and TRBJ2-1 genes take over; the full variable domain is DSGVTQTPKHLITATGQRVTLRCSPRSGDLSVYWYQQSLDQGLQFLIQYYNGEERAKGNILERFSAQQFPDLHSELNLSSLELGDSALYFCASSVAPYNEQFFGPGTRLTVL.